This T cell receptor (beta chain) comes out of a study of human T cells and chemical hapten exposure. This clonotype appeared many times. Its antigen is not known. Findings of the study overall: The presence of alopecia in the donors means their immune response may differ from healthy people's.

MiXCR, run by TCRdb on the RACE reads, gives a single entry per CDR3 protein. The sample includes about 110,000 distinct CDR3 sequences, 9.5% to 12% of them seen just once. This sample's time point: patch test 1, 2 weeks after DPC sensitization. The treatment: therapeutic diphenylcyclopropenone sensitization with weekly scalp DPC. Per the germline V gene, CDR1 is LGHNA and CDR2 is YSLEER. The CDR3 is made up of 14 amino acids. Between the trimmed V and J ends, which lost 0 bases and 7 bases, there was a span of 13 bases. Sequences were derived from whole blood, sampled in connection with sensitization to the hapten diphenylcyclopropenone (DPC). This clonotype was sampled from a middle-aged woman with alopecia areata. Some clones in this sample may be carry-over from other donors' samples. The rearrangement uses TRBV4-3 and TRBJ2-7, with a tentative D call TRBD1 (6 bases). CDR3 sequence (DNA): TGCGCCAGCAGCCAAGATCAGGGGACGAGGGAGCAGTACTTC. Translation: CASSQDQGTREQYF.